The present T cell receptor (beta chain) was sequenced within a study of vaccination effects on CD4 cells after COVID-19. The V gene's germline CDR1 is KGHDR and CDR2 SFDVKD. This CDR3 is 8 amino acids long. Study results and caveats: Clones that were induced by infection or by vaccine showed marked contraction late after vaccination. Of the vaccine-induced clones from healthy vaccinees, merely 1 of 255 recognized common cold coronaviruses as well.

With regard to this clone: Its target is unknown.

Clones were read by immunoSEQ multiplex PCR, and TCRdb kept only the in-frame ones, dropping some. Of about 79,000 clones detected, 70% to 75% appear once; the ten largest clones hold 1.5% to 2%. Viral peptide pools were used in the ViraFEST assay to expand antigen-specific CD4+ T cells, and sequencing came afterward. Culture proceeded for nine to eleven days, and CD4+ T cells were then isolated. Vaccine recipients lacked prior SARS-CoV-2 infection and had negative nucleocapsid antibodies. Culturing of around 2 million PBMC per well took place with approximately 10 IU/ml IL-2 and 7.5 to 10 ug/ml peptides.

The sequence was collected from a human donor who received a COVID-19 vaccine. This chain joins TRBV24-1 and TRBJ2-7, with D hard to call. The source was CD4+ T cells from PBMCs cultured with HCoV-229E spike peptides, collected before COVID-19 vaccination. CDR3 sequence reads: CATSLRVV. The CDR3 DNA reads TGTGCCACCAGTCTCCGAGTCGTC.